A selection of T cell receptor beta chains follows, all from one sample in a study of T cell responses to AZD1222 COVID-19 vaccine. Only in-frame clones appear in the TCRdb table, and some are missing; sequencing was by immunoSEQ multiplex PCR. The sample has 100,000 to 120,000 clones, nearly 90% seen once. This specimen consisted of peripheral blood, obtained on day 0 of AZD1222 vaccination. These receptor sequences come from an adult in good health. Each CDR3 is given with its conserved first and last residue. D genes are given only for firm matches. A row's size may be missing; if present it is once, few, many or a size class.

TRBJ2-7,TRBV2,TRBD2,NA,TGTGCCAGCAGCGCCGGGACTAGCGGGAGAAAGTACTTC,CASSAGTSGRKYF
TRBJ2-7,TRBV5-4,NA,NA,TGTGCCAGCAGAAATTCCGGATCCTCCTACGAGCAGTACTTC,CASRNSGSSYEQYF
TRBJ1-4,TRBV7-7,TRBD1,NA,TGTGCTAGCAGCTCGGGGGACAGCACTAATGAAAAACTGTTTTTT,CASSSGDSTNEKLFF
TRBJ2-5,TRBV5-1,TRBD2,few,TGCGCCAGCAGCTTAACAGGGCCGGGACTAGCGGGAGGAGTACGGGAGACCCAGTACTTC,CASSLTGPGLAGGVRETQYF
TRBJ2-7,TRBV6-1,NA,NA,TGTGCCAGCAGTGAAGAGAGAGGACCCTACGAGCAGTACTTC,CASSEERGPYEQYF
TRBJ1-5,TRBV2,NA,NA,TGTGCCAGCGCTGGCTCCCCTCGGACTCAGCCCCAGCATTTT,CASAGSPRTQPQHF
TRBJ1-5,TRBV19,NA,NA,TGTGCCAGTAGTATGCTGACACCCGATAGCAATCAGCCCCAGCATTTT,CASSMLTPDSNQPQHF
TRBJ2-7,TRBV28,NA,NA,TGTGCCAGCAGTTTAGGAGGGGACCTCTACGAGCAGTACTTC,CASSLGGDLYEQYF
TRBJ2-2,TRBV5-5,TRBD1,NA,TGTGCCAGCAGCTCCACGACAGGGGCAAATACCGGGGAGCTGTTTTTT,CASSSTTGANTGELFF
TRBJ2-5,TRBV6-5,NA,NA,TGTGCCAGCAGCGGGGACCAGGGGTACCAAGAGACCCAGTACTTC,CASSGDQGYQETQYF
TRBJ2-7,TRBV7-2,TRBD1,NA,TGTGCCAGCAGCTTATCGGCAGGGGGCTACGAGCAGTACTTC,CASSLSAGGYEQYF
TRBJ2-7,TRBV5-1,TRBD1,NA,TGCGCCAGCAGTTCCGGGACAGGGAACGAGCAGTACTTC,CASSSGTGNEQYF
TRBJ1-5,TRBV28,NA,once,TGTGCCAGCACCCAAGGTGGCCGAGAGCAGCCCCAGCATTTT,CASTQGGREQPQHF
TRBJ2-5,TRBV4-2,TRBD2,NA,TGTGCCAGCAGCCAAGGAGTGGAAGCGGGGGTGGGCGAGACCCAGTACTTC,CASSQGVEAGVGETQYF
TRBJ1-1,TRBV18,NA,NA,TGTGCCAGCTCCCTAAGTGGGAACACTGAAGCTTTCTTT,CASSLSGNTEAFF
TRBJ1-2,TRBV29-1,TRBD1,NA,TGCAGCGTTGAAGTCTACAGGGGGCCCCTCGATGGCTACACCTTC,CSVEVYRGPLDGYTF
TRBJ2-7,TRBV18,NA,NA,TGTGCCAGCTCAGCGGGACACGGAGACTCCTACGAGCAGTACTTC,CASSAGHGDSYEQYF
TRBJ1-6,TRBV6-1,NA,NA,TGTGCCAGCAGTGTTCACAAAGCAGGGGCCACGGGGGGTAATTCACCCCTCCACTTT,CASSVHKAGATGGNSPLHF
TRBJ2-3,TRBV19,NA,once,TGTGCCACCGGACTCTTTAGTAGCACAGATACGCAGTATTTT,CATGLFSSTDTQYF
TRBJ1-2,TRBV7-2,TRBD1,NA,TGTGCCAGCAGCCAGACAGGGGGCGCGGTTGGCTACACCTTC,CASSQTGGAVGYTF
TRBJ1-5,TRBV7-2,NA,NA,TGTGCCAGCAGCTTAAGGAGATCTGATAGCAATCAGCCCCAGCATTTT,CASSLRRSDSNQPQHF
TRBJ1-1,TRBV18,TRBD1,few,TGTGCCAGCTCTCCTACAGGGGCGGACACTGAAGCTTTCTTT,CASSPTGADTEAFF
TRBJ2-1,TRBV7-9,NA,NA,TGTGCCAGCAGCTTAGCGGGGAGCGACAATGAGCAGTTCTTC,CASSLAGSDNEQFF
TRBJ1-4,TRBV19,TRBD1,NA,TGTGCCAGTAGCTTGGGACAGCTTAATGAAAAACTGTTTTTT,CASSLGQLNEKLFF
TRBJ1-1,TRBV6-5,NA,once,TGTGCCAGCACGATGTCAGGGAACACTGAAGCTTTCTTT,CASTMSGNTEAFF
TRBJ2-1,TRBV3-1/TRBV3-2,NA,NA,TGTGCCAGCAGCCGATACTCCTACAATGAGCAGTTCTTC,CASSRYSYNEQFF
TRBJ2-7,TRBV27,TRBD1,NA,TGTGCCAGCCGAATGACTCCGGGACAGACCTACGAGCAGTACTTC,CASRMTPGQTYEQYF
TRBJ2-2,TRBV7-3,NA,NA,TGTGCCAGCAGCTTAATGGGGAAGAACACCGGGGAGCTGTTTTTT,CASSLMGKNTGELFF
TRBJ1-4,TRBV7-9,NA,once,TGTGCCAGCAGCCCGGAGCCGACTGAAAAACTGTTTTTT,CASSPEPTEKLFF
TRBJ2-1,TRBV7-3,TRBD2,NA,TGTGCCAGCAGCATCACTAGCGGGGGTATCGACAATGAGCAGTTCTTC,CASSITSGGIDNEQFF
TRBJ1-2,TRBV18,NA,NA,TGTGCCAGCTCATGGGACTTGACCTATGGCTACACCTTC,CASSWDLTYGYTF
TRBJ1-5,TRBV5-1,TRBD1,NA,TGCGCCAGCAGCTTGGGGGGGACAGTGTCGCCCCAGCATTTT,CASSLGGTVSPQHF
TRBJ2-5,TRBV29-1,NA,NA,TGCAGCGTTGACCCGGGGCAAGAGACCCAGTACTTC,CSVDPGQETQYF
TRBJ1-1,TRBV30,NA,NA,TGTGCCTGGAGTGTCGGGACGGGGAACACTGAAGCTTTCTTT,CAWSVGTGNTEAFF
TRBJ1-3,TRBV4-2,TRBD1,NA,TGTGCCAGCAGCCAGACGACAGGGACCTCTGGAAACACCATATATTTT,CASSQTTGTSGNTIYF
TRBJ2-2,TRBV5-1,NA,NA,TGCGCCAGCACCGCGAACACCGGGGAGCTGTTTTTT,CASTANTGELFF
TRBJ2-7,TRBV11-1,TRBD1,few,TGTGCCAGCAGCCGACAGGGAATCCACGAGCAGTACTTC,CASSRQGIHEQYF
TRBJ1-2,TRBV6-5,TRBD1,NA,TGTGCCAGCAGTTACCTGGGACAGAACTATGGCTACACCTTC,CASSYLGQNYGYTF
TRBJ1-6,TRBV30,TRBD1,NA,TGTGCCTGGACCTTCAACACAGGGGGGGATTCACCCCTCCACTTT,CAWTFNTGGDSPLHF
TRBJ1-5,TRBV28,NA,NA,TGTGCCAGCAGTTCAGGTGGGGGGTTGGGCAATCAGCCCCAGCATTTT,CASSSGGGLGNQPQHF
TRBJ1-2,TRBV5-1,NA,NA,TGCGCCAGCAGCTTGGAAGTGTCGGGGAGCTATGGCTACACCTTC,CASSLEVSGSYGYTF
TRBJ1-1,TRBV6-2/TRBV6-3,TRBD1,NA,TGTGCCAGCAGTCGTCCCGGGACAGGGAACACTGAAGCTTTCTTT,CASSRPGTGNTEAFF
TRBJ2-1,TRBV7-3,TRBD2,NA,TGTGCCAGCAGCAAGACTAGCTCCCACAATGAGCAGTTCTTC,CASSKTSSHNEQFF
TRBJ1-2,TRBV28,TRBD1,NA,TGTGCCAGCAGACCAGGGGGCCAGCTCTATGGCTACACCTTC,CASRPGGQLYGYTF
TRBJ2-4,TRBV19,TRBD2,once,TGTGCCAGTAAATTAGCGGGAGTTGACAAAAACATTCAGTACTTC,CASKLAGVDKNIQYF
TRBJ1-1,TRBV11-2,NA,once,TGTGCCAGCAGCTTACAGGCCGAAATCACTGAAGCTTTCTTT,CASSLQAEITEAFF
TRBJ1-1,TRBV6-1,NA,NA,TGTGCCAGCAGTGAAGCGGGAGGGGACACTGAAGCTTTCTTT,CASSEAGGDTEAFF
TRBJ2-1,TRBV4-2,TRBD2,NA,TGTGCCAGCAGCCAAGTTGCTAGCGGCTACAATGAGCAGTTCTTC,CASSQVASGYNEQFF
TRBJ2-3,TRBV7-3,NA,NA,TGTGCCAGCAGCCCAGAGGGCGGTAGGAGGGATACGCAGTATTTT,CASSPEGGRRDTQYF
TRBJ2-7,TRBV9,TRBD2,NA,TGTGCCAGCAGCGTAGAGCCGGGGGGTTACGAGCAGTACTTC,CASSVEPGGYEQYF
TRBJ1-3,TRBV7-2,NA,NA,TGTGCCAGCGTCCAAAACCTGGGTACTTTTGGAAACACCATATATTTT,CASVQNLGTFGNTIYF
TRBJ2-5,TRBV5-6,TRBD1,once,TGTGCCAGCAGCTCACCCGGGACAGGGGTCGCAGAGACCCAGTACTTC,CASSSPGTGVAETQYF
TRBJ2-1,TRBV24-1,TRBD1,once,TGTGCCACCAGTGACCAGGGACAGGGCAACAATGAGCAGTTCTTC,CATSDQGQGNNEQFF
TRBJ1-1,TRBV6-4,TRBD1,NA,TGTGCCAGCAGCTGGGAGGCCGGGACAGGGGCGACTGAAGCTTTCTTT,CASSWEAGTGATEAFF
TRBJ2-1,TRBV4-1,NA,NA,TGCGCCAGCAGGGGGGGAGGTGAGCAGTTCTTC,CASRGGGEQFF
TRBJ2-5,TRBV3-1/TRBV3-2,TRBD2,NA,TGTGCCAGCAGCCCCGACGAGGGTGGGAGGGTAGAGACCCAGTACTTC,CASSPDEGGRVETQYF
TRBJ2-3,TRBV7-9,NA,NA,TGTGCCAGCAGCTTAGCGGGTAGCACAGATACGCAGTATTTT,CASSLAGSTDTQYF
TRBJ1-3,TRBV10-3,NA,NA,TGTGCCATCAGTGTGGGCAGCTCTGGAAACACCATATATTTT,CAISVGSSGNTIYF
TRBJ1-1,TRBV21-1,NA,NA,TGTGCCAGCAGCGAACAGGGGGCCCCCAGCGGGAGCACTGAAGCTTTCTTT,CASSEQGAPSGSTEAFF